The 9 T cell receptor beta chains below come from one sample, sequenced in a study of blood T cell repertoires in COVID-19. The table came from immunoSEQ multiplex PCR; TCRdb's copy has only in-frame clones and leaves some out. The repertoire has 100,000 to 150,000 clones, more than 70% of them found once; the top ten carry around 5.6%. The specimen sequenced was peripheral blood. The receptors here all came from a man at least 80 years old with active or convalescent COVID-19.

The chain joins TRBV5-8 to TRBJ2-5; 9 bases match TRBD1. The CDR3 contains 16 residues. Losses at the gene ends were 0 bases for V and 3 bases for J; bases not matched to a gene: 6. Looked up from germline, CDR1 is SGHTS and CDR2 is YDEGEE. The CDR3 loop is CASSLGRGQGKETQYF. The CDR3 coding sequence is TGTGCCAGCAGCTTGGGCCGCGGACAGGGGAAAGAGACCCAGTACTTC.

The chain combines TRBV2 with TRBJ1-1; unclear D gene. Trimming cost V 7 bases and J 0 bases, with 12 bases left between them. Germline V gives CDR1 SNHLY, CDR2 FYNNEI. This CDR3 has 14 residues. CDR3 coding DNA: TGTGCCAGCAACGATCGGTCCATGAACACTGAAGCTTTCTTT. Protein sequence: CASNDRSMNTEAFF.

The chain uses TRBV12-3 or TRBV12-4 and TRBJ1-6, with no clear D. Between the trimmed V and J ends, which lost 2 bases and 9 bases, there was a span of 5 bases. The CDR3 length is 12 residues. This CDR3 is CASSLHGSPLHF. CDR3 coding DNA: TGTGCCAGCAGTTTACACGGTTCACCCCTCCACTTT.

The gene calls are TRBV7-2 and TRBJ1-6; D unresolved. V lost 0 bases to trimming and J lost 10 bases, with 7 bases between them. CDR3 length: 13 amino acids. The germline gives CDR1 SGHTA, CDR2 FQGNSA. The chain's CDR3 is CASSLAPRSPLHF. The DNA of the CDR3 is TGTGCCAGCAGCTTAGCCCCGCGCTCACCCCTCCACTTT.

The chain links TRBV6-6 to TRBJ1-2; D is undetermined. In germline, CDR1 is MNHNY, CDR2 SVGAGI (reference sequence). The ends were cut back, 8 bases at V and 1 base at J, with 14 bases in the middle. The CDR3 is 14 residues long. CDR3 in DNA: TGTGCCAGCCTAATGGCAGGCAGTAACTATGGCTACACCTTC. Its protein is CASLMAGSNYGYTF.

This chain connects TRBV6-2 or TRBV6-3 to TRBJ1-1; D gene ambiguous. Between the trimmed V and J ends, which lost 2 bases and 0 bases, there was a span of 13 bases. Germline CDR1 is MNHEY and CDR2 is SVGEGT. There are 16 residues in the CDR3. Here the CDR3 DNA reads TGTGCCAGCAGTTACCTGTCAGGCCGAATGAACACTGAAGCTTTCTTT. Amino acids: CASSYLSGRMNTEAFF.

V gene TRBV5-1 combines with J gene TRBJ1-4; the D gene is possibly TRBD1 (5 bases). The CDR3 extends over 14 amino acids. Germline V lookup: CDR1 SGHRS, CDR2 YFSETQ. The V end lost 5 bases, the J end lost 8 bases, and 16 bases lay between the germline ends. CDR3 amino acids: CASRTDGAREKLFF. CDR3 DNA sequence: TGCGCCAGCAGGACTGATGGGGCGCGAGAAAAACTGTTTTTT.

The chain uses TRBV7-2 and TRBJ2-2; weak D call: TRBD2 (5 bases). The CDR3 is 15 amino acids. Germline V lookup: CDR1 SGHTA, CDR2 FQGNSA. Trimming took off 1 base at V and 1 base at J, with 7 bases between the two ends. The CDR3 DNA sequence: TGTGCCAGCAGCTTAGGAGGGCTGAACACCGGGGAGCTGTTTTTT. Protein: CASSLGGLNTGELFF.

In its sample, this clone was seen once. The chain joins TRBV7-8 to TRBJ2-7; 9 nucleotides align to TRBD2. Germline loops: CDR1 SGHVS, CDR2 FQNEAQ. This CDR3 has 15 amino acids. V shed 3 bases, J shed 0 bases, and the junction held 3 bases outside the gene matches. The CDR3 DNA is TGTGCCAGCAGCTTTAGCGGGGGAAGCTCCTACGAGCAGTACTTC. Residues: CASSFSGGSSYEQYF.